This entry concerns a single T cell receptor beta chain. Antigen specificity is unknown. The junction departs from the called germline gene at one end, perhaps through a read error. The data derive from a study of blood T cells in healthy people across ages. Study-wide results and limits: As age increased, TCR beta diversity per million T cells fell in a roughly linear fashion.

The CDR3 runs to 14 residues. Germline CDR1 is DFQATT and CDR2 is SNEGSKA (reference sequence). A second PCR, run for roughly 6 to 11 cycles, used a sample-barcoded 5' primer plus a J-beta primer mix. Template switching added a 12-random-nucleotide identifier to every cDNA molecule. TCRdb re-derived calls from the 5' RACE reads in MiXCR, one entry per CDR3 protein. The sample has more than 1,000,000 distinct CDR3 sequences; 20% to 25% are singletons. These data also featured in a second study, about T cells of mothers and their children. According to that study: Addition of sample barcodes and 2-4 random nucleotides occurred through the M1S primer of the second PCR.

The sample consisted of blood. The sequence was collected from a girl aged 2 to 10 in good health. The chain couples TRBV20-1 to TRBJ2-5, with a tentative D call TRBD1 (6 bases). CDR3 sequence (DNA): TGCAGTGCTGGAGACAGGACACTTCAAGAGACCCAGTACTTC. It specifies CSAGDRTLQETQYF.